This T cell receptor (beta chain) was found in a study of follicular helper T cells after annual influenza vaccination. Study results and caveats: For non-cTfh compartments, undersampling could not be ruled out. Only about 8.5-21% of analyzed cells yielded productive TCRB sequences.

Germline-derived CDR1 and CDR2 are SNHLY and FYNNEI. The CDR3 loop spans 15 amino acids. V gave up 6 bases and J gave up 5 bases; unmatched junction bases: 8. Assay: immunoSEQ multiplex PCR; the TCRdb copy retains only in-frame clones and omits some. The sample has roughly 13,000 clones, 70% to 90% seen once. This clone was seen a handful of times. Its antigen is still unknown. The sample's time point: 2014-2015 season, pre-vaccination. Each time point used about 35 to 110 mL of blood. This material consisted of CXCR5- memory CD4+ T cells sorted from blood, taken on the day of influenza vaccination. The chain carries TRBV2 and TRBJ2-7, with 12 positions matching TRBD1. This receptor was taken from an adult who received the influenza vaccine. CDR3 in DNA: TGTGCCAGCAGCCGACCAGGGACAGGGGGCGACGAGCAGTACTTC. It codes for CASSRPGTGGDEQYF.